This T cell receptor beta chain appears in the sequencing data of a study of blood T cell repertoires in COVID-19. For the study at large: Samples representing acute and convalescent COVID-19 were sourced from the United States, Italy and Spain. Sample material is recorded as cDNA or gDNA derived from T cells, B-cell-depleted T cells, or PBMCs.

In the original analysis: Amplification with reference gene primers provided the estimates of nucleated cell counts. Method: immunoSEQ multiplex PCR; TCRdb's copy keeps in-frame clones and lacks some. V and J calls and clone size follow that table, whereas D and trimming were derived from the DNA. The sample consists of about 80,000 clones, about four fifths of them appearing once. This clone was detected only once. The receptor was derived from a woman between 65 and 79 years old with acute or convalescent COVID-19. The specimen sequenced was peripheral blood.

CDR3 DNA: TGTGCCAGCAGTCAAGATAACAGGGGCTTACTGTACGAGCAGTACTTC. Translating it yields CASSQDNRGLLYEQYF. V usage is TRBV25-1 and J usage is TRBJ2-7, with 7 bases lining up with TRBD1. The V gene end was trimmed by 5 bases and the J gene end by 4 bases; junction bases not matched to a gene: 14. This CDR3 region has 16 residues. The germline gives CDR1 MGHDK, CDR2 SYGVNS.